The T cell receptor beta chain under discussion was sequenced for a study of blood T cells in healthy people across ages. Isolated per sample were at least 7 million PBMCs. Using a J-beta primer mix together with a sample-barcoded 5' primer, a second PCR was run for roughly 7 to 11 cycles. TCRdb re-called the 5' RACE reads with MiXCR, one entry per CDR3 protein. Seen here are more than 1.4 million distinct CDR3 sequences, about 40% observed once, and the top ten hold roughly 7.9%. Trimming cost V 6 bases and J 5 bases, with 20 bases left between them. Germline CDR1 MDHEN, CDR2 SYDVKM. This CDR3 is built from 16 residues.

The sequencing input was blood. J is TRBJ2-4 and V is TRBV28; D may be TRBD1 or TRBD2 (6 bases each). The TCR was taken from a young woman in good health. The CDR3 is CASRPGIGGRENIQYF. Here the CDR3 DNA reads TGTGCCAGCAGACCCGGGATAGGGGGGCGCGAAAACATTCAGTACTTC.